This TCR beta chain came from a study of somatic mutations in cytotoxic T cells in rheumatoid arthritis. Study context: Prior to any treatment and right after diagnosis, patient blood (about 30 ml EDTA) was drawn.

V lost 0 bases to trimming and J lost 3 bases, with 11 bases between them. CDR3 size: 15 residues. In germline, CDR1 is LNHDA, CDR2 SQIVND (reference sequence). Assay used: immunoSEQ multiplex PCR; TCRdb lists only in-frame clones, some missing. The table has around 4,000 clones, around three quarters seen once. Study-wide findings and caveats: CD8+ T-cell clonality showed no significant difference between rheumatoid arthritis patients and age-matched healthy controls. Rheumatoid arthritis patients, but not healthy controls, exhibited increasing CD8+ clonality with age. Some patients, about an eighth of the roughly 65, had a largest CD8+ clone that exceeded 20% of CD8+ cells.

To note about this clone: Its target is not known.

The J gene is TRBJ1-1, the V gene TRBV19; D not certain. The source is an older woman with rheumatoid arthritis. The specimen was CD8+ T cells sorted from blood. The CDR3 spells CASSIDHLRDTEAFF. The CDR3 coding sequence is TGTGCCAGTAGTATAGATCACTTGAGGGACACTGAAGCTTTCTTT. The full variable domain, its missing parts supplied by reference TRBV19 and TRBJ1-1, is DGGITQSPKYLFRKEGQNVTLSCEQNLNHDAMYWYRQDPGQGLRLIYYSQIVNDFQKGDIAEGYSVSREKKESFPLTVTSAQKNPTAFYLCASSIDHLRDTEAFFGQGTRLTVV.